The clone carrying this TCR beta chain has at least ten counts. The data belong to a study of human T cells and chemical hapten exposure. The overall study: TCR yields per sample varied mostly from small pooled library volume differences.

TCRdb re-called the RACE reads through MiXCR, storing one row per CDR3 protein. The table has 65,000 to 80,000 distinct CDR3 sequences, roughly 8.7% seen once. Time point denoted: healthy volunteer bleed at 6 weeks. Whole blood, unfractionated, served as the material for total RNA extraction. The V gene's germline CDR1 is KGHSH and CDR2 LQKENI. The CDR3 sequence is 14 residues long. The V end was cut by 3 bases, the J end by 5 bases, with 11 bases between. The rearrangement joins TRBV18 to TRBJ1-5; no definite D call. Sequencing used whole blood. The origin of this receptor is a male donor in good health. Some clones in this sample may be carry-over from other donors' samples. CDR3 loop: CASSPSLEYQPQHF. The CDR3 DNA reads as TGTGCCAGCTCACCCTCGTTGGAGTATCAGCCCCAGCATTTT.